This T cell receptor (beta chain) is from a study of T cells in women clearing cervical HPV infection. About the research overall: HLA type could not be excluded as a confounder. General study findings and limits: Repertoire richness, not evenness, was significantly elevated in CIN3+ cases versus controls. TRBV6-7 relative abundance averaged around 0.11% in cases and about 0.15% in controls.

About this clone: The antigen is undetermined. The read finishes 3 residues shy of the CDR3 end, and the germline J gene is used to complete it.

Germline CDR1 is LNHDA and CDR2 is SQIVND (reference sequence). This CDR3 spans 13 amino acids. Average input was approximately 1,200 ng genomic DNA for immunoSEQ TCR beta CDR3 amplification. Data came from immunoSEQ multiplex PCR; TCRdb stores just in-frame clones and leaves some out. The sample shows approximately 44,000 clones, and 1.2% sits with its ten largest clones. This chain uses TRBV19 with TRBJ2-2; 8 bases are shared with TRBD1. Sequenced input: blood buffy coat. The receptor was derived from a woman aged 18-70 years with a cervical HPV16 infection that either progressed to CIN3+ or cleared (not recorded which). CDR3 DNA (partial): TGTGCCAGTGCGGACAGGGCTTGGCAAAAG. Protein sequence: CASADRAWQK. The complete CDR3 reads CASADRAWQKLFF.